This T cell receptor (beta chain) was recorded in a study of T cell responses to AZD1222 COVID-19 vaccine. Measured with immunoSEQ multiplex PCR; TCRdb has only the in-frame clones, and not every one. The data contain roughly 120,000 clones, roughly 88% of them singletons. Study results and caveats: Unmutated variant regions are reportedly the target of nearly half of TCRs that are spike-specific.

Regarding this clone: Its antigen is not identified.

The CDR3 runs to 15 residues. From germline, CDR1 is MDHEN and CDR2 SYDVKM. J gave up 0 bases and V 5 bases, and 3 bases lay outside the gene matches. Specimen: peripheral blood, collected on day 0 of MenACWY control vaccination. The rearrangement joins TRBV28 to TRBJ1-4; 7 nucleotides match TRBD1. This clonotype was sampled from an adult in good health. The CDR3 sequence is CASSAGTATNEKLFF. CDR3 coding DNA: TGTGCCAGCAGTGCGGGGACAGCAACTAATGAAAAACTGTTTTTT.